The sequence of this T cell receptor beta chain was determined in a study of T cell responses to AZD1222 COVID-19 vaccine. Across the whole study: Investigators merged groups given second doses at roughly 4 or roughly 12 weeks.

Germline CDR1 SGHKS, CDR2 YYEKEE (reference sequence). The CDR3 covers 14 residues. V gave up 0 bases and J gave up 8 bases, with 11 bases separating them. Study observations and caveats: Possibly, clonal diversity was underestimated; donors were largely white British and included more females. Among spike-specific TCRs, nearly half reportedly target unmutated variant regions. The study sampled repertoires only after the peak T cell response.

Measured with immunoSEQ multiplex PCR; TCRdb has only the in-frame clones, and not every one. The table includes more than 95,000 clones, around 89% detected once. Concerning this clone itself: Its antigen is undetermined.

This clonotype was sampled from an adult in good health. The chain carries TRBV5-5 and TRBJ1-4, with TRBD1 as a possible D gene (5 bases). Material: peripheral blood, obtained on day 0 of AZD1222 vaccination. The CDR3 sequence is CASSLGGVGEKLFF. The CDR3 DNA reads TGTGCCAGCAGCTTGGGGGGCGTGGGCGAAAAACTGTTTTTT.